Listed here is a single T cell receptor beta chain. The antigen remains undetermined. Patients were ineligible given autoimmune disease history or systemic immunosuppression. The data were taken from a study of OX40 agonist ivuxolimab in advanced cancers. Produced via immunoSEQ multiplex PCR; TCRdb's table is partial and in-frame only. The profile shows roughly 70,000 clones, roughly 88% of them singletons. Findings of the study overall: CD4+ and CD8+ T cells in blood underwent clonal expansion by week 6 at 0.1 to 3.0 mg/kg. CD8+ T cells averaged more expanded clones than CD4+. Among some nonresponders, normalized T-cell clonal expansion was also low.

CDR3 length: 16 residues. The chain combines TRBV21-1 with TRBJ1-2. TRBV21-1 is a documented pseudogene. The sequences come from CD4+ or CD8+ T cells sorted from blood, collected in a trial of the OX40 agonist ivuxolimab. This TCR was sampled from an adult with an advanced solid tumor such as melanoma, head and neck, liver or kidney cancer. The CDR3 sequence: CASGPLPIGANYGYTF. The CDR3 nucleotides are TGTGCCAGCGGACCGCTCCCGATTGGGGCTAACTATGGCTACACCTTC.